The present T cell receptor beta chain was sequenced within a study of blood T cells in healthy people across ages. Sample-barcoded 5' priming and a J-beta primer mix drove a second PCR of 7 to 11 cycles. MiXCR was run by TCRdb on the 5' RACE reads, yielding one entry per CDR3 protein. The top ten hold roughly 3.7% of the sample, which has approximately 1.5 million distinct CDR3 sequences, about 42% seen once. There are 12 residues in the CDR3. Germline CDR1 is SGHTA and CDR2 is FQGNSA. The V gene lost 3 bases and the J gene lost 4 bases, with 7 bases spanning the gap. The sequenced material came from blood. The genes are TRBV7-2 and TRBJ2-7, with D unresolved. The origin of this receptor is a woman aged 18-29 years in good health. The CDR3 DNA reads as TGTGCCAGCAGCTTTGACGTATACGAGCAGTACTTC. It encodes CASSFDVYEQYF.